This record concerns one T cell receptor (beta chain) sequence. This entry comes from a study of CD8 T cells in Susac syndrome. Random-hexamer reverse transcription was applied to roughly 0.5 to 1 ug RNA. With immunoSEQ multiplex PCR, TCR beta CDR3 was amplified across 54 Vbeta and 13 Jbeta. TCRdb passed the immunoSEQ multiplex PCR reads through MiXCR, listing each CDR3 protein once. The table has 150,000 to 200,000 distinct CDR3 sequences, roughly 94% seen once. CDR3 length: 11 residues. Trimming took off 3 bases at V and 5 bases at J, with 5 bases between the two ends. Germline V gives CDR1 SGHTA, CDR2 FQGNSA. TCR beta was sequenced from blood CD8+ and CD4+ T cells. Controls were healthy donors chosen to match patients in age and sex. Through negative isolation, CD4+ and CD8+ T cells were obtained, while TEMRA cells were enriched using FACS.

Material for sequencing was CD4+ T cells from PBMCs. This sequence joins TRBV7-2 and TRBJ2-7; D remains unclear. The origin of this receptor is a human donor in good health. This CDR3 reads CASSLDHEQYF. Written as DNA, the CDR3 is TGTGCCAGCAGCTTGGACCACGAGCAGTACTTC.